The T cell receptor beta chain described here comes from a study of T cells in Graves' hyperthyroidism and ophthalmopathy. The study enrolled patients aged 18 to 65 with newly diagnosed hyperthyroidism of under 2 months' duration. RNA transcripts provided the source from which TCR beta CDR3 regions were amplified. The HTBI primer set was used in a first-round RT-PCR of the TCR CDR3. In TCRdb, the multiplex PCR reads were re-called with MiXCR into one record per CDR3 protein. This table has 300,000 to 450,000 distinct CDR3 sequences, 17% appearing once. This clonotype has only a few counts. The CDR3 loop spans 15 amino acids. V lost 10 bases and J lost 10; bases outside the gene matches: 18. Looked up from germline, CDR1 is MDHEN and CDR2 is SYDVKM.

Sequenced sample: blood. This sequence was found in a woman in her twenties or thirties with Graves' hyperthyroidism that later progressed to Graves' ophthalmopathy. The V call is TRBV28, the J call TRBJ2-1, with 8 nucleotides matching TRBD1. The CDR3 region is CATENLDRGPGEQFF. CDR3 in DNA: TGTGCCACCGAGAACTTAGACAGGGGTCCGGGGGAGCAGTTCTTC.